Following are 12 T cell receptor beta chains from one sample sequenced in a study of CD8 T cells in ankylosing spondylitis. General study points: A TCR beta motif of 7 to 9 highly homologous variants seemed to mark ankylosing spondylitis blood.

No cognate antigen is known for these TCRs. MiXCR was run by TCRdb on the 5' RACE reads, yielding one entry per CDR3 protein. The sample yields about 330,000 distinct CDR3 sequences, 8% seen once. Sequenced input: blood, either unsorted or a sorted T cell fraction (not recorded which). These receptors were taken from a male donor with ankylosing spondylitis.

This clonotype showed up just a few times. This sequence joins TRBV5-6 and TRBJ2-7, with D perhaps TRBD2 (6 bases). In germline, CDR1 is SGHDT, CDR2 YYEEEE. V was pared by 5 bases and J by 3 bases, with 15 bases between. The CDR3 is 14 residues long. The CDR3 DNA is TGTGCCAGCAGTTCTGGACTAACTTTCTACGAGCAGTACTTC. This encodes CASSSGLTFYEQYF. The full variable domain, in which reference TRBV5-6 and TRBJ2-7 provide the parts outside the CDR3, is DAGVTQSPTHLIKTRGQQVTLRCSPKSGHDTVSWYQQALGQGPQFIFQYYEEEERQRGNFPDRFSGHQFPNYSSELNVNALLLGDSALYLCASSSGLTFYEQYFGPGTRLTVT.

The gene calls are TRBV2 and TRBJ1-1, with unresolved D. Trimming took 7 bases from V and 3 from J, leaving 15 bases between them. The CDR3 covers 14 residues. Germline CDR1 SNHLY, CDR2 FYNNEI. The CDR3 DNA reads TGTGCCAGCAAAATCCGTCATGAGGACACTGAAGCTTTCTTT. Its translation: CASKIRHEDTEAFF.

The chain combines TRBV5-4 with TRBJ2-2, with D unclear. Germline CDR1 and CDR2: SGHNT and YYREEE (reference sequence). The CDR3 loop spans 14 amino acids. Between the trimmed V and J ends, which lost 1 base and 1 base, there was a span of 5 bases. CDR3 sequence: CASSLSENTGELFF. Here the CDR3 DNA reads TGTGCCAGCAGCTTGAGCGAGAACACCGGGGAGCTGTTTTTT. Filled out from reference TRBV5-4 and TRBJ2-2, the complete variable domain reads ETGVTQSPTHLIKTRGQQVTLRCSSQSGHNTVSWYQQALGQGPQFIFQYYREEENGRGNFPPRFSGLQFPNYSSELNVNALELDDSALYLCASSLSENTGELFFGEGSRLTVL.

This clonotype showed up just a few times. The chain's CDR3 is CSVLGQGGYNEQFF. The CDR3 DNA follows: TGCAGCGTCCTCGGACAGGGGGGGTACAATGAGCAGTTCTTC. This rearrangement joins TRBV29-1 to TRBJ2-1; 10 nucleotides line up with TRBD1. CDR1 and CDR2 from the germline V gene are SQVTM and ANQGSEA. Trimming removed 6 bases from V and 4 bases from J; junction bases left unmatched: 6. The CDR3 loop spans 14 amino acids.

A few counts support this clonotype. The chain joins TRBV5-1 to TRBJ2-7, with a tentative D call TRBD1 (5 bases). Trimming removed 0 bases at V and 5 bases at J, with 9 bases between. The length of the CDR3 is 13 residues. CDR1 and CDR2 (germline): SGHRS, YFSETQ. The CDR3 sequence: CASSLDRQNEQYF. CDR3 DNA: TGCGCCAGCAGCTTGGACAGGCAGAACGAGCAGTACTTC.

The rearrangement uses TRBV12-3 or TRBV12-4 and TRBJ1-5, with 8 bases aligning to TRBD1. Losses at the gene ends were 5 bases for V and 7 bases for J; bases not matched to a gene: 16. The CDR3 sequence is 17 residues long. For the CDR3, the DNA is TGTGCCAGCAGTCCCGGACAGGGTGGAATCGTCGGCCAGCCCCAGCATTTT. This codes for CASSPGQGGIVGQPQHF.

V gene TRBV4-2 combines with J gene TRBJ2-5; the match to TRBD2 covers 7 bases. J lost 4 bases, V lost 0 bases, and 11 bases had no gene match. CDR3 size: 17 residues. Germline lookup yields CDR1 LGHNA and CDR2 YNFKEQ. CDR3 DNA: TGTGCCAGCAGCCAAGATACCCCCCTCGGCGGGAGAGAGACCCAGTACTTC. It codes for CASSQDTPLGGRETQYF.

The DNA for the CDR3 is TGTGCCAGTAGTACCTCTAGCGGGAGATCACTCTACGAGCAGTACTTC. This encodes CASSTSSGRSLYEQYF. The V and J genes are TRBV19 and TRBJ2-7; TRBD2 aligns across 10 bases. The CDR3 consists of 16 residues. The V gene end was trimmed by 4 bases and the J gene end by 3 bases; junction bases not matched to a gene: 9. In germline, CDR1 is LNHDA, CDR2 SQIVND (reference sequence).

This clonotype was found many times. The gene calls are TRBV12-3 or TRBV12-4 and TRBJ2-1; 8 bases match TRBD2. Trimming cost V 3 bases and J 8 bases; bases outside gene matches: 9. The length of the CDR3 is 15 residues. CDR3 sequence: CASSFTSGGVDEQFF. The CDR3 bases are TGTGCCAGCAGTTTCACTAGCGGTGGGGTCGATGAGCAGTTCTTC.

This sequence joins TRBV20-1 and TRBJ1-1, with a possible D match to TRBD1 (5 bases). In germline, CDR1 is DFQATT, CDR2 SNEGSKA (reference sequence). This CDR3 has 13 amino acids. V lost 1 base, J lost 7 bases, and 13 bases lay in between. This CDR3 is CSARVPGRVEAFF. In DNA form, the CDR3 reads TGCAGTGCTAGAGTACCGGGGCGGGTTGAAGCTTTCTTT.

This clonotype was found a few times. The CDR3 bases are TGTGCCAGCAGTGGGGACAGGTGGGATTCACCCCTCCACTTT. Translated: CASSGDRWDSPLHF. The chain couples TRBV12-3 or TRBV12-4 to TRBJ1-6, with 8 bases lining up with TRBD1. The CDR3 has 14 residues. Trimming took 5 bases from V and 8 from J; bases not matched to a gene: 5.

The chain has TRBV20-1 and TRBJ2-2; 7 bases line up with TRBD1. Unmatched junction bases numbered 5, after V lost 6 bases and J lost 7 bases. From germline, CDR1 is DFQATT and CDR2 SNEGSKA (reference sequence). The CDR3 covers 12 residues. CDR3 in DNA: TGCAGTGCCAGGACAGGTTACGGGGAGCTGTTTTTT. Its translation: CSARTGYGELFF.